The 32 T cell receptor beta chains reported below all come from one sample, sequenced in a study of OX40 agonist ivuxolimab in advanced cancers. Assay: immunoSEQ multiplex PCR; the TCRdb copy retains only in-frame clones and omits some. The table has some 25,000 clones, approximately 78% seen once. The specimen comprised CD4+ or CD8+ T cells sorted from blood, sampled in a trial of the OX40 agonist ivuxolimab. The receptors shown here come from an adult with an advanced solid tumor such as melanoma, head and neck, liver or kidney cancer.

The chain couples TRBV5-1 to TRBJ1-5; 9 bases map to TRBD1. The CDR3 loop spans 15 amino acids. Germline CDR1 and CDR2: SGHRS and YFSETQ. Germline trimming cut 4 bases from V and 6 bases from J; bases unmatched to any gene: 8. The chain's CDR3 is CASSRRDRVGQPQHF. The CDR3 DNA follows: TGCGCCAGCAGCCGCCGGGACAGGGTGGGTCAGCCCCAGCATTTT.

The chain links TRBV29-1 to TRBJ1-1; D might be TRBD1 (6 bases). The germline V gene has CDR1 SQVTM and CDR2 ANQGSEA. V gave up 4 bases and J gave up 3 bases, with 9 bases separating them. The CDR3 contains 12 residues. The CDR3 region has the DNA TGCAGCGTTGTAGCAGGGGACACTGAAGCTTTCTTT. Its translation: CSVVAGDTEAFF.

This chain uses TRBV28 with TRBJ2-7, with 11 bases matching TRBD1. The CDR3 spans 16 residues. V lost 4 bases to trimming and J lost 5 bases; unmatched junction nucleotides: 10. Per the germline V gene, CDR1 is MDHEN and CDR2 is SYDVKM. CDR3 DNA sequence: TGTGCCAGCAGTTCCTACAGGACAGGGGGCCAGGACGAGCAGTACTTC. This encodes CASSSYRTGGQDEQYF. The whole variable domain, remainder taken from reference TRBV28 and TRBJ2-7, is DVKVTQSSRYLVKRTGEKVFLECVQDMDHENMFWYRQDPGLGLRLIYFSYDVKMKEKGDIPEGYSVSREKKERFSLILESASTNQTSMYLCASSSYRTGGQDEQYFGPGTRLTVT.

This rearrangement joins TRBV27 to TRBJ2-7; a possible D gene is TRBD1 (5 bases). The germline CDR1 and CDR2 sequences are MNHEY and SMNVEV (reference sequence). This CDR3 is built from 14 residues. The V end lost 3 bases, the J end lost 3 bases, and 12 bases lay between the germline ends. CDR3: CASSFGRADYEQYF. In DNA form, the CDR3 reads TGTGCCAGCAGTTTTGGCAGGGCGGACTACGAGCAGTACTTC.

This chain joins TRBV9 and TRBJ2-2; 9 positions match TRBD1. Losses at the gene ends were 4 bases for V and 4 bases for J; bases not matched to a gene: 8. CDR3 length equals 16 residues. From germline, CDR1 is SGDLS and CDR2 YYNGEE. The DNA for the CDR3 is TGTGCCAGCAGCCATCAGACAGGGGGGTTCACCGGGGAGCTGTTTTTT. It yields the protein CASSHQTGGFTGELFF. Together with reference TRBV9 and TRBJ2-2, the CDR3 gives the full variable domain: DSGVTQTPKHLITATGQRVTLRCSPRSGDLSVYWYQQSLDQGLQFLIQYYNGEERAKGNILERFSAQQFPDLHSELNLSSLELGDSALYFCASSHQTGGFTGELFFGEGSRLTVL.

The chain's CDR3 is CASSPMAGLNNQPQHF. The CDR3 region has the DNA TGTGCCAGCAGTCCAATGGCGGGACTGAACAATCAGCCCCAGCATTTT. The gene calls are TRBV11-2 and TRBJ1-5; D is perhaps TRBD1 (5 bases). The CDR3 sequence is 16 residues long. CDR1 is SGHAT, CDR2 FQNNGV, per germline. The V end lost 6 bases, the J end lost 3 bases, and 18 bases lay between the germline ends.

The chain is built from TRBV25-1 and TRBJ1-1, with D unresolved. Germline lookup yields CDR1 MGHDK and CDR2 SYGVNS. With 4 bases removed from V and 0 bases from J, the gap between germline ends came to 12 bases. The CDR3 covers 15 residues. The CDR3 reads CASSGTEIMNTEAFF. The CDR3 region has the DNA TGTGCCAGCAGTGGTACAGAGATAATGAACACTGAAGCTTTCTTT.

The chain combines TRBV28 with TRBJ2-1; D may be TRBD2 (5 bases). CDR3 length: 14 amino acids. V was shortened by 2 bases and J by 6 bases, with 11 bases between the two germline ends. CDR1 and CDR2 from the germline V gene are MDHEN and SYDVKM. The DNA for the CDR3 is TGTGCCAGCAGTTTAAGTTCGGGGTTCAATGAGCAGTTCTTC. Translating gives CASSLSSGFNEQFF.

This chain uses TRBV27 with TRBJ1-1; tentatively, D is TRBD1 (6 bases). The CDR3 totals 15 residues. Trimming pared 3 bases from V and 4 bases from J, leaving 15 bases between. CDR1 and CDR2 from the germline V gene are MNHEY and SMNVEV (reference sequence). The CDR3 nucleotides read TGTGCCAGCAGTTTCTCACGAACAGGGTCCACTGAAGCTTTCTTT. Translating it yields CASSFSRTGSTEAFF.

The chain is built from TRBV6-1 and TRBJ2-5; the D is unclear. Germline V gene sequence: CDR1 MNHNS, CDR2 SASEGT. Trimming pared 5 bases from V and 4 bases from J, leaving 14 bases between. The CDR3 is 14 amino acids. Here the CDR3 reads CASSWQVQGETQYF. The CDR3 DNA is TGTGCCAGCAGTTGGCAGGTCCAAGGAGAGACCCAGTACTTC.

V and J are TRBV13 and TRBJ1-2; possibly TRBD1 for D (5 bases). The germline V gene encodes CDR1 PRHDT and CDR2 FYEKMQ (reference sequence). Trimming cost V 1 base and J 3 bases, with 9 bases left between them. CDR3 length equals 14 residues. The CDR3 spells CASSLDGRDYGYTF. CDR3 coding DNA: TGTGCCAGCAGCTTAGACGGCAGGGACTATGGCTACACCTTC.

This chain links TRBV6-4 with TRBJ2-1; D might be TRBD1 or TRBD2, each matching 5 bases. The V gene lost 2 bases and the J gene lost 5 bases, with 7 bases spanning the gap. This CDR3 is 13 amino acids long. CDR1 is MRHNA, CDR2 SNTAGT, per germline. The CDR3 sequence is CASSDRGHNEQFF. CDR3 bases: TGTGCCAGCAGTGACAGGGGACACAATGAGCAGTTCTTC.

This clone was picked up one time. The CDR3 nucleotides read TGCGCCAGCAGCTGGGGTAACGGCTACACCTTC. It specifies CASSWGNGYTF. V and J are TRBV5-1 and TRBJ1-2; D not resolved. The germline V and J ends were trimmed by 3 bases and 8 bases, with 8 bases remaining between them. Germline V CDR1 and CDR2: SGHRS, YFSETQ. The CDR3 length is 11 residues.

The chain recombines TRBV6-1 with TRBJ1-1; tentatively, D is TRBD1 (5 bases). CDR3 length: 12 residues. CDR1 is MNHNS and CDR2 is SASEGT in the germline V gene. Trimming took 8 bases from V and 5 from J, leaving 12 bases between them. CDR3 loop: CASVLEGTEAFF. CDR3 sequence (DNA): TGTGCCAGCGTATTGGAGGGGACTGAAGCTTTCTTT.

CDR3 residues: CSVASVLSSGNTIYF. The CDR3 DNA reads as TGCAGCGTAGCAAGCGTCCTAAGCTCTGGAAACACCATATATTTT. The rearrangement joins TRBV29-1 to TRBJ1-3, with D hard to call. The CDR3 consists of 15 residues. The V and J ends lost 6 bases and 0 bases respectively, with 15 bases between them. The germline gives CDR1 SQVTM, CDR2 ANQGSEA.

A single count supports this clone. CDR3 nucleotide sequence: TGTGCCAGCAGTTACGATAGGACCCAGCATTTT. Its translation is CASSYDRTQHF. The rearrangement uses TRBV6-5 and TRBJ1-5; no clear D gene. Looked up from germline, CDR1 is MNHEY and CDR2 is SVGAGI. The CDR3 is made up of 11 amino acids. V was trimmed by 2 bases and J by 11 bases, leaving 7 bases between them.

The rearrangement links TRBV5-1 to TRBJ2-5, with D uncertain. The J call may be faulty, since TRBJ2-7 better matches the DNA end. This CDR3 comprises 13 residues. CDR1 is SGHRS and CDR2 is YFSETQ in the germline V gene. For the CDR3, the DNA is TGCGCCAGCAGCCCCGGTGGACCCTACGAGCAGTACTTC. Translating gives CASSPGGPYEQYF.

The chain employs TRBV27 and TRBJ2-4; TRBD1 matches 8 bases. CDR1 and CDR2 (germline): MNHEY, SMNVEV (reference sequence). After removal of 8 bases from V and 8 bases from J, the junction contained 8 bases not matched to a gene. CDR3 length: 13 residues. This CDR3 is CASGLGQGDIQYF. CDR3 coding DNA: TGTGCCAGCGGACTCGGACAGGGTGACATTCAGTACTTC.

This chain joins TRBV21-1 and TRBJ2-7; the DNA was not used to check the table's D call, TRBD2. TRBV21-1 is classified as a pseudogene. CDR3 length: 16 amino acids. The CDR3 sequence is CASSKVRREDSYEQYF. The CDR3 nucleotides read TGTGCCAGCAGCAAAGTTCGACGGGAGGACTCCTACGAGCAGTACTTC.

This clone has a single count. The CDR3 here is CASRIQGARETQYF. The CDR3, as DNA: TGTGCCAGCAGAATACAGGGGGCGCGGGAGACCCAGTACTTC. This rearrangement joins TRBV5-6 to TRBJ2-5; 9 bases agree with TRBD1. Germline values: CDR1 SGHDT, CDR2 YYEEEE. CDR3 length equals 14 residues. Losses at the gene ends were 5 bases for V and 5 bases for J; bases not matched to a gene: 7.

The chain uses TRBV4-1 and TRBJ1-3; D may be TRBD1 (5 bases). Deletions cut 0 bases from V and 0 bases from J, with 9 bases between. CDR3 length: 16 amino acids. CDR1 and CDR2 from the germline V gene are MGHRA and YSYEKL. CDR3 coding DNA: TGCGCCAGCAGCCAAGAAGGGGCCGGCTCTGGAAACACCATATATTTT. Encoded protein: CASSQEGAGSGNTIYF.

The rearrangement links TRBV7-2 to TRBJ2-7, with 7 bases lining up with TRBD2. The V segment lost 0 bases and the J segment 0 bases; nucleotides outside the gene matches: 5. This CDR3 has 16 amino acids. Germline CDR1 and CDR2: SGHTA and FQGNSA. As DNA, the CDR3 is TGTGCCAGCAGCTTAGCCCTAGCGGTGAGCTCCTACGAGCAGTACTTC. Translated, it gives CASSLALAVSSYEQYF. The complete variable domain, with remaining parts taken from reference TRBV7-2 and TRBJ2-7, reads GAGVSQSPSNKVTEKGKDVELRCDPISGHTALYWYRQSLGQGLEFLIYFQGNSAPDKSGLPSDRFSAERTGGSVSTLTIQRTQQEDSAVYLCASSLALAVSSYEQYFGPGTRLTVT.

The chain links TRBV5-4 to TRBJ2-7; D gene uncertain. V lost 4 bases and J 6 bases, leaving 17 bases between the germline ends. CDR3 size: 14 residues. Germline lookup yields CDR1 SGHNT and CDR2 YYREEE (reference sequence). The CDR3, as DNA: TGTGCCAGCAGCGCCGGGCCGACCCCCTCCGAGCAGTACTTC. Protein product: CASSAGPTPSEQYF. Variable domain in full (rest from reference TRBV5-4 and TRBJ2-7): ETGVTQSPTHLIKTRGQQVTLRCSSQSGHNTVSWYQQALGQGPQFIFQYYREEENGRGNFPPRFSGLQFPNYSSELNVNALELDDSALYLCASSAGPTPSEQYFGPGTRLTVT.

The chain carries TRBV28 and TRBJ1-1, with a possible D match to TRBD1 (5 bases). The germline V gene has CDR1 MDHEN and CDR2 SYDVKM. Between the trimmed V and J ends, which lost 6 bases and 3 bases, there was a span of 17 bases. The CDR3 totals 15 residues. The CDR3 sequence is CASSPAEGWDTEAFF. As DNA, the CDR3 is TGTGCCAGCAGCCCGGCAGAGGGGTGGGACACTGAAGCTTTCTTT.

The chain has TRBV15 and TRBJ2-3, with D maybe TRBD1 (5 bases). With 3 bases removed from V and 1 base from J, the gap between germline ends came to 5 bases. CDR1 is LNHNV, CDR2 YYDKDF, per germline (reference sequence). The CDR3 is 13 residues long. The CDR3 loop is CATSRTGTDTQYF. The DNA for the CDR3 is TGTGCCACCAGCAGGACAGGCACAGATACGCAGTATTTT.

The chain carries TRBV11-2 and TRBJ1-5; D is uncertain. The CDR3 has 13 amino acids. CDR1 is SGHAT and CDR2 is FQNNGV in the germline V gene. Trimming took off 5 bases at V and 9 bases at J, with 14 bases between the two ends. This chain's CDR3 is CASSTTLTRPQHF. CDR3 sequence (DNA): TGTGCCAGCAGCACTACTCTAACCAGGCCCCAGCATTTT.

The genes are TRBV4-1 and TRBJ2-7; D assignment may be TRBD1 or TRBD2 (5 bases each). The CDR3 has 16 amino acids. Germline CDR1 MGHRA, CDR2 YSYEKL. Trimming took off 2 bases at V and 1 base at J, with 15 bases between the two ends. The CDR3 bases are TGCGCCAGCAGCCAAAGGGACCTGGGGGAATCCTACGAGCAGTACTTC. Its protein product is CASSQRDLGESYEQYF.

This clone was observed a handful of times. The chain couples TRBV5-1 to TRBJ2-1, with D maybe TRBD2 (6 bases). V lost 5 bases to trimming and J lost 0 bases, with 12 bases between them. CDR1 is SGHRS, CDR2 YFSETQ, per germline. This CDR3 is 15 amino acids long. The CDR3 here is CASRLRDSSYNEQFF. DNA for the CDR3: TGCGCCAGCAGGCTCCGGGACTCCTCCTACAATGAGCAGTTCTTC.

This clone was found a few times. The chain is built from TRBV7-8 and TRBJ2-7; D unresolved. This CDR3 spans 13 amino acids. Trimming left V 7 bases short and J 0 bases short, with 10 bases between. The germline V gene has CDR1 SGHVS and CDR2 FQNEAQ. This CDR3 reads CASTPPGSYEQYF. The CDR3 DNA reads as TGTGCCAGCACCCCCCCAGGCTCCTACGAGCAGTACTTC.

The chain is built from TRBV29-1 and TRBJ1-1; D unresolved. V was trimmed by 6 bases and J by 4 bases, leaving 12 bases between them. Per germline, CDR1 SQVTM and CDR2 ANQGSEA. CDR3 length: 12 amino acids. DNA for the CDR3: TGCAGCGTCTACGTCGGAGGCACTGAAGCTTTCTTT. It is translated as CSVYVGGTEAFF.

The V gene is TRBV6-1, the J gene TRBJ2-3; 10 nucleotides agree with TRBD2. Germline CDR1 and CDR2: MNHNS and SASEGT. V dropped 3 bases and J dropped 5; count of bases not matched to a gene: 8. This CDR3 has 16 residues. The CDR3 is CASSELAGVSLDTQYF. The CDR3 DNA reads TGTGCCAGCAGTGAGCTAGCGGGAGTGTCGTTAGATACGCAGTATTTT.

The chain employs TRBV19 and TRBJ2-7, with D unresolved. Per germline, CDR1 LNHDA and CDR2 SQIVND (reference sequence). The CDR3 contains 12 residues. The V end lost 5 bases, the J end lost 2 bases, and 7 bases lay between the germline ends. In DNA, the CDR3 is TGTGCCAGTAGTGCGAACCCCTACGAGCAGTACTTC. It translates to CASSANPYEQYF.